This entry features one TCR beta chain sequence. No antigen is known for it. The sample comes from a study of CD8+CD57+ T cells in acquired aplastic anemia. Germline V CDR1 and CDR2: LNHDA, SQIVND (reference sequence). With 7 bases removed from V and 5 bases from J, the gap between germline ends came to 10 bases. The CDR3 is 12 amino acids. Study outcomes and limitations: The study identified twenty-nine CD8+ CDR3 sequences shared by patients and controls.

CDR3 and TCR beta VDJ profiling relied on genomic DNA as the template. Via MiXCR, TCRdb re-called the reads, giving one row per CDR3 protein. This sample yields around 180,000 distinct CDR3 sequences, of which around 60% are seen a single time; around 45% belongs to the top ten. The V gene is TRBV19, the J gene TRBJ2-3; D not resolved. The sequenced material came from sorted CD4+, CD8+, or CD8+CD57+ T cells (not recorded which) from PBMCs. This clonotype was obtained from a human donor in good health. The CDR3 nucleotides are TGTGCCAGTACTGGCCTGATAGATACGCAGTATTTT. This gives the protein CASTGLIDTQYF.